This is a list of T cell receptor beta chains from one sample in a study of T cells in Graves' hyperthyroidism and ophthalmopathy. Each CDR3 protein is one row after TCRdb ran MiXCR on the multiplex PCR reads. Among 550,000 to 800,000 distinct CDR3 sequences listed, roughly 17% were seen once. Sequencing was carried out using blood. The origin of the receptors is a man aged 50-59 years with Graves' hyperthyroidism. Each CDR3 is given with its conserved first and last residue. The order of the fields is CDR3 length, J gene, clone size, V gene, D gene, CDR3 DNA, CDR3 protein. A D gene is named only where the DNA matches it firmly. Size is stated for part of the rows, as once, few or many counts, or as a class when the clone is expanded.

13	TRBJ1-2	many	TRBV7-9	NA	TGTGCCAGCACTCGGGGTGCTGCGAGGGGCTACACCTTC	CASTRGAARGYTF
18	TRBJ2-6	few	TRBV29-1	NA	TGCAGCGTTGCTGGTACCGGTGACAGCGGATCTGGGGCCAACGTCCTGACTTTC	CSVAGTGDSGSGANVLTF
16	TRBJ2-7	NA	TRBV5-1	NA	TGCGCCAGCAGCTTGGACGAGGGAACCGTTTTCTACGAGCAGTACTTC	CASSLDEGTVFYEQYF
13	TRBJ2-7	NA	TRBV4-1	TRBD1	TGCGCCAGCAGCCACAGAGGACAGGGGGAGCAGTACTTC	CASSHRGQGEQYF
14	TRBJ2-5	many	TRBV2	TRBD1	TGTGCCAGCCGCCGACAGGGCCGCCAAGAGACCCAGTACTTC	CASRRQGRQETQYF
10	TRBJ1-2	few	TRBV2	NA	TGTGCCAGCAGGGTACAGGGCTACACCTTC	CASRVQGYTF
15	TRBJ2-3	many	TRBV5-1	NA	TGCGCCAGCACCCGCGGGCCCCCTAGCACAGATACGCAGTATTTT	CASTRGPPSTDTQYF
19	TRBJ2-1	NA	TRBV2	TRBD2	TGTGCCAGCAGTGAAGACTTAGCGGGAGCCACTCACTCCTACAATGATCAGTGCTTC	CASSEDLAGATHSYNDQCF
13	TRBJ2-7	NA	TRBV20-1	TRBD2	TGCAGTGCTATGGGCGGGAGGGCTTGGGAGCAGTACTTC	CSAMGGRAWEQYF
14	TRBJ1-2	NA	TRBV18	NA	TGTGCCAGCTCACCCCGGACAGCCCAGGATGGCTACACCTTC	CASSPRTAQDGYTF
14	TRBJ2-5	many	TRBV11-2	TRBD2	TGTGCCAGCAGCTGGACTAGCGGGAACCTGGACCAGTACTTC	CASSWTSGNLDQYF
15	TRBJ2-1	few	TRBV20-1	NA	TGCAGTGCTAGGGTACAGGACGATCCCTACAATGAGCAGTTCTTC	CSARVQDDPYNEQFF
15	TRBJ2-7	few	TRBV19	TRBD2	TGTGCCAGTAGCGTTCTGGGACTAGCGGGAGTCGAGCAGTACTTC	CASSVLGLAGVEQYF
15	TRBJ1-3	NA	TRBV24-1	NA	TGTGCCACCAGTGACGGGGCTCCCTCTGGAAACACCATATATTTT	CATSDGAPSGNTIYF
14	TRBJ2-2	few	TRBV30	NA	TGTGCCTGGAGTGTAAAAACCTTCACCGGGGAGCTGTTTTTT	CAWSVKTFTGELFF
12	TRBJ1-1	many	TRBV30	NA	TGTGCCTGGAGTGTGGGGGTAGGGGCAGCTTTCTTT	CAWSVGVGAAFF
12	TRBJ2-1	NA	TRBV12-3/TRBV12-4	TRBD2	TGTGCCAGCAGTTCAGCGGGAGCTGAGCAGTTCTTC	CASSSAGAEQFF
16	TRBJ2-3	many	TRBV7-3	TRBD2	TGTGCCAGCAGCACAGGACTAGCGGGAGTTTCAGATACGCAGTATTTT	CASSTGLAGVSDTQYF
12	TRBJ1-1	few	TRBV3-1	TRBD1	TGTGCCAGCAGCCAAGCCAACAGGGGAGCTTTCTTT	CASSQANRGAFF
13	TRBJ1-2	many	TRBV28	NA	TGTGCCAGCAGTCCCGGGCAGGGAAGGGGCTACACCTTC	CASSPGQGRGYTF
14	TRBJ2-7	many	TRBV18	NA	TGTGCCAGCTCACCTTCTTTGGACGGCTACGAGCAGTACTTC	CASSPSLDGYEQYF
19	TRBJ1-2	many	TRBV7-9	TRBD1	TGTGCCAGCAGCTCCGGGCCAGACAGGGGGCCTCTCTCTAACTATGGCTACACCTTC	CASSSGPDRGPLSNYGYTF
12	TRBJ1-2	NA	TRBV7-3	NA	TGTGCCAGCAGCTTAACGGGGGCTGGCTACACCTTC	CASSLTGAGYTF
16	TRBJ1-3	few	TRBV30	NA	TGTGCCTGGAGTGTTAAACAGGGCCACTCTGGAAACACCATATATTTT	CAWSVKQGHSGNTIYF
18	TRBJ2-3	many	TRBV28	TRBD1	TGTGCCAGCAGTTTATGGGGTCTCGGGACAGGAAGCACAGATACGCAGTATTTT	CASSLWGLGTGSTDTQYF
14	TRBJ2-5	few	TRBV19	TRBD2	TGTGCCAGCCGCCCGGCGGGAGGGGCAGAGACCCAGTACTTC	CASRPAGGAETQYF
16	TRBJ2-4	many	TRBV7-9	NA	TGTGCCAGCAGTTTTTATGACGGGATAGCCAAAAACATTCAGTACTTC	CASSFYDGIAKNIQYF
16	TRBJ1-3	NA	TRBV12-3/TRBV12-4	NA	TGTGCCAGCAGAACCCCCGGCGGGGGCTTTGGAAACACCATATATTTT	CASRTPGGGFGNTIYF
15	TRBJ1-1	many	TRBV7-9	NA	TGTGCCAGCAGCCTAATCCAGGGTGGTAACACTGAAGCTTTCTTT	CASSLIQGGNTEAFF
13	TRBJ2-1	NA	TRBV20-1	NA	TGCAGTGGCCGTGGGCCGTCTTTTGTGGGGCAGTTCTTC	CSGRGPSFVGQFF
14	TRBJ2-3	many	TRBV11-2	NA	TGTGCCAGCAGCCCCCTGGGACGGATAGATACGCAGTATTTT	CASSPLGRIDTQYF
18	TRBJ2-3	few	TRBV9	TRBD2	TGTGCCAGCAGCGTACCGCTAGCGGGGGGTGGCACCGGAGATACGCAGTATTTT	CASSVPLAGGGTGDTQYF
14	TRBJ2-7	many	TRBV14	NA	TGTGCCAGCAGCCAAGTCCCAGTGCCCTACGAGCAGTACTTC	CASSQVPVPYEQYF
16	TRBJ2-1	many	TRBV11-2	TRBD2	TGTGCCAGCAGCTTAGTAGTGCCTAGCGGGACCAATGAGCAGTTCTTC	CASSLVVPSGTNEQFF
13	TRBJ1-5	many	TRBV12-3/TRBV12-4	TRBD1	TGTGCCAGCAGGCAGCAACAGGGGCAGCCCCAGCATTTT	CASRQQQGQPQHF
12	TRBJ1-1	few	TRBV20-1	TRBD1	TGCAGTGCGAAGACAGGGTGGACTGGAGCTTTCTTT	CSAKTGWTGAFF
16	TRBJ2-3	once	TRBV7-8	TRBD1	TGTGCCAGCAGCCCACCTCTCGGGACAGGGTCAGATACGCAGTATTTT	CASSPPLGTGSDTQYF
12	TRBJ2-7	NA	TRBV19	TRBD1	TGTGCCAGTAGTATGACAGGGTACGAGCAGTACTTC	CASSMTGYEQYF
16	TRBJ2-2	many	TRBV27	NA	TGTGCCAGCAGTTTACCCCCGGGAGTTCACACCGGGGAGCTGTTTTTT	CASSLPPGVHTGELFF
13	TRBJ2-7	few	TRBV6-6	NA	TGTGCCAGCAGTTACCTCCCGGCCTACGAGCAGTACTTC	CASSYLPAYEQYF
14	TRBJ1-2	many	TRBV2	NA	TGTGCCAGCAGCACCACCGGGACCCTGGTTGGCTACACCTTC	CASSTTGTLVGYTF
14	TRBJ2-7	few	TRBV10-2	NA	TGCGCCAGCAGTGAGGATACGGGTTCGTACGAGCAGTACTTC	CASSEDTGSYEQYF
14	TRBJ1-6	many	TRBV6-1	NA	TGTGCCAGCAGTGACGGACACCTAGCTTCCCCCCTCCACTTT	CASSDGHLASPLHF
18	TRBJ2-3	many	TRBV12-3/TRBV12-4	TRBD2	TGTGCCAGCAGTTTAGTTTCCAGGACTAGCGGGAGCACAGATACGCAGTATTTT	CASSLVSRTSGSTDTQYF
15	TRBJ2-3	NA	TRBV28	TRBD1	TGTGCCAGCAGACCGGGACAGTGGCACACAGATACGCAGTATTTT	CASRPGQWHTDTQYF
16	TRBJ2-5	many	TRBV28	NA	TGTGCCAGCAGCCCCCTGTTTGGGAGAAGCCAAGAGACCCAGTACTTC	CASSPLFGRSQETQYF
15	TRBJ1-1	many	TRBV6-6	NA	TGTGCCAGCAGTTACTCGTCTGGGGGAATCACTGAAGCTTTCTTT	CASSYSSGGITEAFF